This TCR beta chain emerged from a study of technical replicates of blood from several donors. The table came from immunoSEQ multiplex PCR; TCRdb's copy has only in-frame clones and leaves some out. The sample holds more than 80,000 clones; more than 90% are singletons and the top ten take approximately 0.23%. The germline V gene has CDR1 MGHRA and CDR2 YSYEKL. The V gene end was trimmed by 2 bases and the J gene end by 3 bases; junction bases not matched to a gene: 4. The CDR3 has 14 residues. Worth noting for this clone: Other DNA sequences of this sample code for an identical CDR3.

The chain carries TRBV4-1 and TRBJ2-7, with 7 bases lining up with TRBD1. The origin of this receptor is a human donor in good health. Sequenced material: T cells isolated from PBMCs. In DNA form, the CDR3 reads TGCGCCAGCAGCCAACCGGGACAGAGCTACGAGCAGTACTTC. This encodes CASSQPGQSYEQYF.